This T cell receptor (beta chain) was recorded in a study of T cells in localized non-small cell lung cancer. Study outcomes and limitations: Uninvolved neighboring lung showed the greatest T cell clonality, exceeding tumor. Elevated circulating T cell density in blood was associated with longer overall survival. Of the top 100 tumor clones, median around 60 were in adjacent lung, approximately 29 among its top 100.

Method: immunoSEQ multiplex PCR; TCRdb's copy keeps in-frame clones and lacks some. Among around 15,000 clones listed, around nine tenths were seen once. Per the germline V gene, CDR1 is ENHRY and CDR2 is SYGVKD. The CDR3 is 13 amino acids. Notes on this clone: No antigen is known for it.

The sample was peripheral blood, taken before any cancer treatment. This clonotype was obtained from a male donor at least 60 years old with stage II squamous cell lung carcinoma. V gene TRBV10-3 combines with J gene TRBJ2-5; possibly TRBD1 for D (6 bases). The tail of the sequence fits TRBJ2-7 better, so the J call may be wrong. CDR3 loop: CAISEQGAYEQYF. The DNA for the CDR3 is TGTGCCATCAGTGAACAGGGAGCCTACGAGCAGTACTTC.